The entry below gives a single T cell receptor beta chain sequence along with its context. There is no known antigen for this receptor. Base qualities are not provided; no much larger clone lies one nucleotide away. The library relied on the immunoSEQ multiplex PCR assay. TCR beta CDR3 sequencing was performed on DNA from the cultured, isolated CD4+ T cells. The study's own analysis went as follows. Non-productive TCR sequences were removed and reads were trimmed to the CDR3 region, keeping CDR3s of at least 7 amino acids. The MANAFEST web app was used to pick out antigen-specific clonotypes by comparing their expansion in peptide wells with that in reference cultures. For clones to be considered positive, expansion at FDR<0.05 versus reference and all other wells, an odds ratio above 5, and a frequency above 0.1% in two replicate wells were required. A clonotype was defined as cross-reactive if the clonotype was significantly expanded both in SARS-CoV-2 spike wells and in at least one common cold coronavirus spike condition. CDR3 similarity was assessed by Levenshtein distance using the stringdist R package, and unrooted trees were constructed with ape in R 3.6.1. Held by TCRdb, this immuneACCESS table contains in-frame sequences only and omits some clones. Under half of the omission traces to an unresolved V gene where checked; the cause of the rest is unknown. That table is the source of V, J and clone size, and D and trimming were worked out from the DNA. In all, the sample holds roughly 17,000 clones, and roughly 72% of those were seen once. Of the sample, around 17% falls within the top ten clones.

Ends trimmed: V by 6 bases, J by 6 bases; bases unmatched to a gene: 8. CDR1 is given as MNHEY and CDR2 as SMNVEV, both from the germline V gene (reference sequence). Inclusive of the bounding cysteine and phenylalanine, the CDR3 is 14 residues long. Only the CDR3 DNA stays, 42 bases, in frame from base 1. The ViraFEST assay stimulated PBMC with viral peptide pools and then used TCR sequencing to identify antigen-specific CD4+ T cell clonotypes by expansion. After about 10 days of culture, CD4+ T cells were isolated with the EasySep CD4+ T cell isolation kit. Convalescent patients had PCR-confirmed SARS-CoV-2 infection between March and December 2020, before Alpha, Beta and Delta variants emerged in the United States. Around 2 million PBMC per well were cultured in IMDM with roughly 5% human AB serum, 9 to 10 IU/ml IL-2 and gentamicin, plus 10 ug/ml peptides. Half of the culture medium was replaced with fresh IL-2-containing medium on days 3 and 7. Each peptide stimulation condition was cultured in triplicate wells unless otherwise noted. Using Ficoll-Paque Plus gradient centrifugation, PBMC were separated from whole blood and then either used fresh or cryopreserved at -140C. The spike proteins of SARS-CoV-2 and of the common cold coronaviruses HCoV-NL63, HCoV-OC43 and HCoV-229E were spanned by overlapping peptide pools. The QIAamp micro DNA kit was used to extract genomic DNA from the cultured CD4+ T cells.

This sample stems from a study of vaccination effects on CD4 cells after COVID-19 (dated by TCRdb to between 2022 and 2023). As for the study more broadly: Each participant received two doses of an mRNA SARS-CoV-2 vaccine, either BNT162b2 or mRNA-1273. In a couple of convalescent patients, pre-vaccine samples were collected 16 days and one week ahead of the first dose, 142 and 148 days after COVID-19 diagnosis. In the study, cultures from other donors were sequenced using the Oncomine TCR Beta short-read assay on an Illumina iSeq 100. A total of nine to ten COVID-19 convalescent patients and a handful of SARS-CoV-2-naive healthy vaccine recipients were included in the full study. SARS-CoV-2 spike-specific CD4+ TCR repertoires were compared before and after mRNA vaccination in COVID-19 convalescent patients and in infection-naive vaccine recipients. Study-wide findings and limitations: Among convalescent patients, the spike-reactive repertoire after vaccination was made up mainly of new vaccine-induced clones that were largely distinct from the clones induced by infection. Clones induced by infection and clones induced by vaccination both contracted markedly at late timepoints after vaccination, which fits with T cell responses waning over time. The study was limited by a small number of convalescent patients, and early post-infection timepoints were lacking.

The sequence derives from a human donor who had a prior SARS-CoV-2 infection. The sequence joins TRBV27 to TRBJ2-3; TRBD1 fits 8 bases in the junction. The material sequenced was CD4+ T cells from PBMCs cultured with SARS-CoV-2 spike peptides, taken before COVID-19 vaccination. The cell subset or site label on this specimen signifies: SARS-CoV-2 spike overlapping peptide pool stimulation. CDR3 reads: CASRRAGGRDTQYF. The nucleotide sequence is TGTGCCAGCAGGCGAGCAGGGGGCAGGGATACGCAGTATTTT.